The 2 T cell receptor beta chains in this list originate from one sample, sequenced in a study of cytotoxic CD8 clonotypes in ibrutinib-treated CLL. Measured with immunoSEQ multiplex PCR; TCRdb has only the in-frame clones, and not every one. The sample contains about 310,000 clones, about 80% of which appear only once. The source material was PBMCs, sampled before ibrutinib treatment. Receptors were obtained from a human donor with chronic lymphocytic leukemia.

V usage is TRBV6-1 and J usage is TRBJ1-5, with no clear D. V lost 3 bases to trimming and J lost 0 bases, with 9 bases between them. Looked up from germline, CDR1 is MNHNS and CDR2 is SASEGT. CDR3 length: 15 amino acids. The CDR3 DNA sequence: TGTGCCAGCAGTGAGGCCAGGCTTAGCAATCAGCCCCAGCATTTT. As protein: CASSEARLSNQPQHF.

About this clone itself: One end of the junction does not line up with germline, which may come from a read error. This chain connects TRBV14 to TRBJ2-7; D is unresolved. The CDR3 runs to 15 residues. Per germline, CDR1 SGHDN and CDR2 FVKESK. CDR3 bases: TGTGCCAGCAGCCAAGGTGTAGGGTCCTTCTACCAGCAGTACTTC. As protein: CASSQGVGSFYQQYF.